Reported below is one T cell receptor (beta chain). Antigen: not known. DNA at 200 ng, 25,000 to 30,000 T cell genomes, went into sorted-subset replicate PCRs. The repertoire was sequenced with immunoSEQ multiplex PCR; TCRdb's copy has only in-frame clones and lacks some. The sample lists hundreds of thousands of clones, about 96% seen once, with approximately 0.12% in the top ten. V was clipped by 5 bases and J by 4 bases, with 15 bases between them. The germline CDR1 and CDR2 sequences are LNHDA and SQIVND (reference sequence). The CDR3 sequence is 14 residues long. The sample belongs to a study of shared clonotypes between healthy human individuals. Study observations and caveats: A reduction in generation probabilities was seen for non-shared clonotypes relative to those shared by all four donors.

Naive CD8 cells lacked CD45RO and underwent positive selection for CCR7, leaving out terminally differentiated effector memory CD45RA+ cells. The sequenced material came from naive CD8+ T cells sorted from blood. This clonotype was obtained from a woman aged 25 to 39 in good health. This chain joins TRBV19 and TRBJ2-7; no reliable D call. The CDR3, as DNA: TGTGCCAGTAGTGAGATCGGGCACAGTTACGAGCAGTACTTC. Protein: CASSEIGHSYEQYF.